The next 13 T cell receptor beta chains were all read from a single sample in a study of T cell changes during pregnancy in multiple sclerosis. Profiled with immunoSEQ multiplex PCR; TCRdb holds only in-frame clones, not every one. The data hold roughly 90,000 clones, with roughly 93% observed a single time. The specimen was peripheral blood, collected in the third trimester of pregnancy. The receptors were sampled from a female donor with multiple sclerosis, enrolled in a pregnancy study.

The chain carries TRBV4-3 and TRBJ2-3; 9 nucleotides agree with TRBD1. This CDR3 has 16 amino acids. Germline V gene data show CDR1 as LGHNA and CDR2 as YSLEER. Unmatched junction bases numbered 6, after V lost 1 base and J lost 4 bases. The CDR3: CASSQVGGQGSDTQYF. Written as DNA, the CDR3 is TGCGCCAGCAGCCAAGTTGGAGGACAGGGGTCAGATACGCAGTATTTT.

The V and J genes are TRBV5-5 and TRBJ2-7; unclear D gene. Germline V gene data show CDR1 as SGHKS and CDR2 as YYEKEE (reference sequence). V lost 0 bases to trimming and J lost 4 bases, with 11 bases between them. The CDR3 runs to 14 residues. The DNA for the CDR3 is TGTGCCAGCAGCTTGGGGGTAGCCGCGTACGAGCAGTACTTC. Translating it yields CASSLGVAAYEQYF. The full variable domain, with the rest looked up from reference TRBV5-5 and TRBJ2-7, is DAGVTQSPTHLIKTRGQQVTLRCSPISGHKSVSWYQQVLGQGPQFIFQYYEKEERGRGNFPDRFSARQFPNYSSELNVNALLLGDSALYLCASSLGVAAYEQYFGPGTRLTVT.

This clone has only a few counts. This chain links TRBV28 with TRBJ2-1, with 7 positions matching TRBD2. The germline V gene encodes CDR1 MDHEN and CDR2 SYDVKM. The ends lost 1 base at V and 0 bases at J; junction bases unmatched: 6. This CDR3 comprises 17 residues. This CDR3 is CASSLLSRGSSYNEQFF. In nucleotides, the CDR3 is TGTGCCAGCAGTTTATTAAGTCGCGGGAGCTCCTACAATGAGCAGTTCTTC.

The CDR3 DNA is TGTGCCAGCAGGCCGACAGGGTCAACTAATGAAAAACTGTTTTTT. This translates into CASRPTGSTNEKLFF. The chain has TRBV25-1 and TRBJ1-4, with TRBD1 matching over 7 bases. The trim removed 6 bases at V and 0 bases at J, leaving 4 bases unmatched. Germline values: CDR1 MGHDK, CDR2 SYGVNS. This CDR3 region has 15 residues.

The rearrangement uses TRBV18 and TRBJ2-7, with D maybe TRBD1 (6 bases). Trimming took off 5 bases at V and 7 bases at J, with 15 bases between the two ends. Looked up from germline, CDR1 is KGHSH and CDR2 is LQKENI. The CDR3 consists of 13 residues. The DNA for the CDR3 is TGTGCCAGCTCATCAGGGGCAGGGAATGAGCAGTACTTC. This encodes CASSSGAGNEQYF.

The genes are TRBV29-1 and TRBJ2-3, with D unresolved. The V gene lost 6 bases and the J gene lost 6 bases, with 13 bases spanning the gap. The germline CDR1 and CDR2 sequences are SQVTM and ANQGSEA. The CDR3 is made up of 12 amino acids. CDR3 amino acids: CSVEPFMDTQYF. For the CDR3, the DNA is TGCAGCGTCGAACCTTTTATGGATACGCAGTATTTT.

CDR3 residues: CSADRAEETQYF. The CDR3 region has the DNA TGCAGCGCTGACAGGGCCGAAGAGACCCAGTACTTC. The chain carries TRBV29-1 and TRBJ2-5; 7 positions agree with TRBD1. The V gene end was trimmed by 7 bases and the J gene end by 3 bases; junction bases not matched to a gene: 5. Germline V lookup: CDR1 SQVTM, CDR2 ANQGSEA. The CDR3 spans 12 residues.

The chain is built from TRBV15 and TRBJ2-7, with 7 bases aligning to TRBD1. With V trimmed by 4 bases and J by 7 bases, 7 bases remained unmatched. The CDR3 runs to 13 residues. Germline V gene data show CDR1 as LNHNV and CDR2 as YYDKDF (reference sequence). The CDR3 reads CATSNRGLREQYF. DNA of the CDR3: TGTGCCACCAGCAACAGGGGATTGAGGGAGCAGTACTTC. The full variable domain, its missing parts supplied by reference TRBV15 and TRBJ2-7, is DAMVIQNPRYQVTQFGKPVTLSCSQTLNHNVMYWYQQKSSQAPKLLFHYYDKDFNNEADTPDNFQSRRPNTSFCFLDIRSPGLGDTAMYLCATSNRGLREQYFGPGTRLTVT.

V usage is TRBV5-1 and J usage is TRBJ2-3, with TRBD2 identical over 10 bases. J lost 4 bases, V lost 7 bases, and 9 bases had no gene match. This CDR3 is built from 15 residues. CDR1 and CDR2 from the germline V gene are SGHRS and YFSETQ. The CDR3, as DNA: TGCGCCAGCTGGCCCGGGACTAGCGCGGCAGATACGCAGTATTTT. Its protein is CASWPGTSAADTQYF.

The genes are TRBV4-3 and TRBJ2-2; a weak D match, TRBD1 (6 bases). This CDR3 is 14 amino acids long. Trimming shortened V by 1 base and J by 3 bases, and 6 bases separated the two germline ends. Germline CDR1 LGHNA, CDR2 YSLEER. CDR3 sequence reads: CASSQAGDTGELFF. In DNA form, the CDR3 reads TGCGCCAGCAGCCAAGCAGGGGACACCGGGGAGCTGTTTTTT.

V and J are TRBV29-1 and TRBJ2-7; TRBD1 matches 9 bases. From germline, CDR1 is SQVTM and CDR2 ANQGSEA. This CDR3 has 13 residues. The ends lost 7 bases at V and 0 bases at J; junction bases unmatched: 4. CDR3 DNA sequence: TGCAGCGCCTGGACAGGGGACTCCTACGAGCAGTACTTC. This sequence encodes CSAWTGDSYEQYF.

This chain uses TRBV5-1 with TRBJ2-7, with 10 positions matching TRBD1. V dropped 0 bases and J dropped 0; count of bases not matched to a gene: 6. The CDR3 loop spans 17 amino acids. The germline gives CDR1 SGHRS, CDR2 YFSETQ. CDR3 in DNA: TGCGCCAGCAGCTTGGGGGGGACAGGGGCTTACTCCTACGAGCAGTACTTC. This gives the protein CASSLGGTGAYSYEQYF.

Concerning this clone itself: One junction end disagrees with the germline gene, perhaps due to a read error. The chain joins TRBV10-3 to TRBJ2-7; 8 bases line up with TRBD2. CDR1 is ENHRY and CDR2 is SYGVKD in the germline V gene. This CDR3 is built from 17 residues. The chain's CDR3 is CAISEGLLSGSSSEQHF. The CDR3 nucleotides read TGTGCCATCAGTGAGGGCCTCCTCAGCGGGAGTTCGAGCGAGCAGCACTTC.